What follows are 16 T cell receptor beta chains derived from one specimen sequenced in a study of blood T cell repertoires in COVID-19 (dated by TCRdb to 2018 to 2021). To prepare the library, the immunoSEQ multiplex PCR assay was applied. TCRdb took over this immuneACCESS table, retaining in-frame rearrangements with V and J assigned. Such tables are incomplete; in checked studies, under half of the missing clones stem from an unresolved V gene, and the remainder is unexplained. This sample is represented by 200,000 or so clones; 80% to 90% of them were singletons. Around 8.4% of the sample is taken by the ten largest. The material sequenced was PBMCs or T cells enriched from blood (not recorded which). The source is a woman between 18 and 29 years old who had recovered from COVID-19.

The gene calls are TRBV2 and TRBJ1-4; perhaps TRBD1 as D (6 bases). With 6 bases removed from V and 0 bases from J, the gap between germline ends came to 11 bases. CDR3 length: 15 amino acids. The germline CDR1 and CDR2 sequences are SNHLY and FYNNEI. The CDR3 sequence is CASRQGHSTNEKLFF. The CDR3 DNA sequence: TGTGCCAGCAGACAGGGACACTCAACTAATGAAAAACTGTTTTTT. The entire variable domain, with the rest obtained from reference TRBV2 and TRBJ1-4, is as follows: EPEVTQTPSHQVTQMGQEVILRCVPISNHLYFYWYRQILGQKVEFLVSFYNNEISEKSEIFDDQFSVERPDGSNFTLKIRSTKLEDSAMYFCASRQGHSTNEKLFFGSGTQLSVL.

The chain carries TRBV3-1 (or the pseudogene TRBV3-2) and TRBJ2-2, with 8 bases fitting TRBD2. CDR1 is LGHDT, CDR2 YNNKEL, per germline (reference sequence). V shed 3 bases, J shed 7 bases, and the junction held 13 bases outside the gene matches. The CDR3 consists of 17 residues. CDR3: CASSHAAGGAIFGELFF. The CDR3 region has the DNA TGTGCCAGCAGCCATGCAGCCGGGGGGGCTATTTTCGGGGAGCTGTTTTTT.

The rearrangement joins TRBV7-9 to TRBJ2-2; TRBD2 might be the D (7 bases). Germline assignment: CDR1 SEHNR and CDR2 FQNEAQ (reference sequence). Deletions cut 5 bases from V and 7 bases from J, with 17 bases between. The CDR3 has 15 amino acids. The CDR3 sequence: CASSPIRGAGGELFF. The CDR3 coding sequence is TGTGCCAGCAGCCCTATACGGGGGGCCGGCGGGGAGCTGTTTTTT.

In nucleotides, the CDR3 is TGTGCCAGCAGTTACCGCGCTCACGAGACCCAGTACTTC. Residues: CASSYRAHETQYF. This sequence joins TRBV6-6 and TRBJ2-5; D ambiguous. V was shortened by 2 bases and J by 5 bases, with 9 bases between the two germline ends. The CDR3 contains 13 residues. Per the germline V gene, CDR1 is MNHNY and CDR2 is SVGAGI (reference sequence).

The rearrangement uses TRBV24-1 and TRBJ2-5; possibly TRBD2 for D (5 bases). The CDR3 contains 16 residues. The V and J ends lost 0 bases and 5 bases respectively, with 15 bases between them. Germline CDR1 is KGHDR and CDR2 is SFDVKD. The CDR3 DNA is TGTGCCACCAGTGATTTGCAGGCCGGGGTTGGGGAGACCCAGTACTTC. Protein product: CATSDLQAGVGETQYF.

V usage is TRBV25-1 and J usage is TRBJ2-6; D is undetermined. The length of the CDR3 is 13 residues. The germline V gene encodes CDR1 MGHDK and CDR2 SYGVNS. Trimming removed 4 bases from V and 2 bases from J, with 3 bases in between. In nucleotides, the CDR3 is TGTGCCAGCAGTGTAGCTGGGGCCAACGTCCTGACTTTC. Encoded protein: CASSVAGANVLTF.

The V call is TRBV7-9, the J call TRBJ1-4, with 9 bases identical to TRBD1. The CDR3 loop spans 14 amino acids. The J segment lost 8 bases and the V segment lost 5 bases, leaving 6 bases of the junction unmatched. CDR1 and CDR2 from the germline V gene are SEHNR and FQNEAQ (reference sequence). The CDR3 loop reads CASSLGQGREKLFF. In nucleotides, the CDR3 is TGTGCCAGCAGCCTCGGACAGGGGAGGGAAAAACTGTTTTTT. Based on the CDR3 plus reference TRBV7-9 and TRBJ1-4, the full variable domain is DTGVSQNPRHKITKRGQNVTFRCDPISEHNRLYWYRQTLGQGPEFLTYFQNEAQLEKSRLLSDRFSAERPKGSFSTLEIQRTEQGDSAMYLCASSLGQGREKLFFGSGTQLSVL.

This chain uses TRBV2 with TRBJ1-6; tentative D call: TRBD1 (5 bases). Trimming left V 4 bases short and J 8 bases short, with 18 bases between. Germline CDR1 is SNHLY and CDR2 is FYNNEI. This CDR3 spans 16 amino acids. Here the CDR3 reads CASSGAGERRDSPLHF. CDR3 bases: TGTGCCAGCAGTGGGGCGGGGGAGAGGAGGGATTCACCCCTCCACTTT.

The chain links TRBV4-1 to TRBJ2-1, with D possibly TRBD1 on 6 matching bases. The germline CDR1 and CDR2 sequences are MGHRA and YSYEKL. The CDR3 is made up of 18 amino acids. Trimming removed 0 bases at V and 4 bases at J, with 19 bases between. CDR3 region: CASSQDLTGWTLYNEQFF. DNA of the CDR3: TGCGCCAGCAGCCAAGATCTAACAGGGTGGACACTATACAATGAGCAGTTCTTC.

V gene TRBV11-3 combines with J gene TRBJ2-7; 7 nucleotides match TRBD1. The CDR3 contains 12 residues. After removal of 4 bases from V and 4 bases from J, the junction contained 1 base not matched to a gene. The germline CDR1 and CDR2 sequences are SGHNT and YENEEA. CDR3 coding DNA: TGTGCCAGCAGCTCGACAGGGTACGAGCAGTACTTC. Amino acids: CASSSTGYEQYF. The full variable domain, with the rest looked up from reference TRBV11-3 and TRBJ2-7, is EAGVVQSPRYKIIEKKQPVAFWCNPISGHNTLYWYLQNLGQGPELLIRYENEEAVDDSQLPKDRFSAERLKGVDSTLKIQPAELGDSAVYLCASSSTGYEQYFGPGTRLTVT.

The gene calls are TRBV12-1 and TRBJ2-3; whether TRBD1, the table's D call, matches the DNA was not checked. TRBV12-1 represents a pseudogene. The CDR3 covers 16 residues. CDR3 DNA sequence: TGTGCCAGCAGCTCCTCAGGGGGTCCTAGCACAGATACGCAGTATTTT. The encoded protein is CASSSSGGPSTDTQYF.

CDR3 in DNA: TGTGCCAGCAGCTTAGCGCAGCGCGGGGGGCAGTTGGAGCAGTACTTC. This translates into CASSLAQRGGQLEQYF. The chain links TRBV7-9 to TRBJ2-7, with 8 bases fitting TRBD2. J was trimmed by 7 bases and V by 0 bases; bases with no gene match: 11. The CDR3 contains 16 residues. Germline V gene data show CDR1 as SEHNR and CDR2 as FQNEAQ (reference sequence).

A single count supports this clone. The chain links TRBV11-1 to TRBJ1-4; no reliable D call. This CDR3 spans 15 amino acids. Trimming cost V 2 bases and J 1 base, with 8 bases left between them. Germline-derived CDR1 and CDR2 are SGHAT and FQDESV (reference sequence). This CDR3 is CASSLRGVTNEKLFF. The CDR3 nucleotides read TGTGCCAGCAGCTTACGGGGAGTAACTAATGAAAAACTGTTTTTT.

In nucleotides, the CDR3 is TGTGCCAGCAGCTCCCCGGACTCACGAAATCAGCCCCAGCATTTT. Encoded protein: CASSSPDSRNQPQHF. V gene TRBV28 combines with J gene TRBJ1-5; D gene uncertain. This CDR3 region has 15 residues. V gave up 6 bases and J gave up 4 bases, with 16 bases separating them. Germline CDR1 and CDR2: MDHEN and SYDVKM.

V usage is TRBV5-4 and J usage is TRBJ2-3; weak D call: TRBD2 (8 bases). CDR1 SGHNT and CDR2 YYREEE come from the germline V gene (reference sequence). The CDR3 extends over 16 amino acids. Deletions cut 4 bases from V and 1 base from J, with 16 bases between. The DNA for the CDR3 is TGTGCCAGCAGCCGGGGGGGACAGCGGGGCACAGATACGCAGTATTTT. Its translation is CASSRGGQRGTDTQYF.

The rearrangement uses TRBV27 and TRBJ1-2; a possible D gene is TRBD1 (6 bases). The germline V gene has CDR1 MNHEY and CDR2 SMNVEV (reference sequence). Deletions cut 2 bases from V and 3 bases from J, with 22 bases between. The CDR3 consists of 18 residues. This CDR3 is CASSLKPIFAGEDYGYTF. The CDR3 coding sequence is TGTGCCAGCAGTTTAAAGCCCATTTTTGCAGGGGAAGACTATGGCTACACCTTC.